One sample yielded the 20 T cell receptor beta chains listed below, sequenced in a study of identical twins. MiXCR, run by TCRdb on the 5' RACE reads, gives a single entry per CDR3 protein. The sample has hundreds of thousands of distinct CDR3 sequences, 11% to 15% seen once; the top ten hold 8.8%. Sequences were obtained from memory (CD45RO+) T cells sorted from blood. The receptors were gathered from a woman younger than 35 in good health.

This clonotype was recorded a few times. The genes are TRBV20-1 and TRBJ2-1; the match to TRBD2 covers 11 bases. Looked up from germline, CDR1 is DFQATT and CDR2 is SNEGSKA (reference sequence). The J segment lost 7 bases and the V segment lost 3 bases, leaving 5 bases of the junction unmatched. This CDR3 contains 14 residues. The CDR3 region is CSASTSGSLNEQFF. The CDR3, as DNA: TGCAGTGCTAGTACTAGCGGGAGTTTAAATGAGCAGTTCTTC.

The gene calls are TRBV7-2 and TRBJ2-7; no reliable D call. Germline CDR1 SGHTA, CDR2 FQGNSA. V lost 2 bases to trimming and J lost 0 bases, with 14 bases between them. The CDR3 extends over 16 amino acids. The CDR3 sequence: CASSLNSDGSSYEQYF. For the CDR3, the DNA is TGTGCCAGCAGCTTAAATTCGGACGGTAGCTCCTACGAGCAGTACTTC.

J is TRBJ1-2 and V is TRBV28; 7 nucleotides align to TRBD1. Germline CDR1 MDHEN, CDR2 SYDVKM. The CDR3 is 13 residues long. The ends lost 6 bases at V and 2 bases at J; junction bases unmatched: 3. In DNA, the CDR3 is TGTGCCAGCAGGGAGACAGGGAACTATGGCTACACCTTC. This codes for CASRETGNYGYTF.

Concerning this clonotype: Germline and junction disagree at one end, which may indicate a read error. V usage is TRBV3-1 and J usage is TRBJ2-7; 7 nucleotides line up with TRBD2. This CDR3 comprises 18 residues. CDR1 and CDR2 (germline): LGHDT, YNNKEL (reference sequence). Here the CDR3 reads CATSQVVGRRESLYEQYF. The DNA for the CDR3 is TGTGCCACCAGCCAAGTTGTGGGGCGGCGGGAGTCTCTGTACGAGCAGTACTTC.

The CDR3 DNA is TGCGCCAGCAACCCCACGGCTAGCGGGGGTAATGAGCAGTTCTTC. Translation gives CASNPTASGGNEQFF. V usage is TRBV5-1 and J usage is TRBJ2-1, with 10 bases fitting TRBD2. This CDR3 region has 15 residues. Germline assignment: CDR1 SGHRS and CDR2 YFSETQ. The V gene end was trimmed by 6 bases and the J gene end by 7 bases; junction bases not matched to a gene: 10. Full variable domain (missing parts from reference TRBV5-1 and TRBJ2-1): KAGVTQTPRYLIKTRGQQVTLSCSPISGHRSVSWYQQTPGQGLQFLFEYFSETQRNKGNFPGRFSGRQFSNSRSEMNVSTLELGDSALYLCASNPTASGGNEQFFGPGTRLTVL.

This clonotype came up a few times. The rearrangement uses TRBV11-2 and TRBJ2-3; 16 positions match TRBD2. Per germline, CDR1 SGHAT and CDR2 FQNNGV. V shed 4 bases and J 0 bases; nucleotides not matched to a gene: 4. This CDR3 region has 18 residues. The CDR3 is CASSSGTSGRVSTDTQYF. The CDR3 nucleotides are TGTGCCAGCAGCTCTGGGACTAGCGGGAGGGTTAGCACAGATACGCAGTATTTT.

This clonotype was seen only a few times. V is TRBV30 and J is TRBJ2-7, with 8 bases aligning to TRBD2. Germline V CDR1 and CDR2: GTSNPN, SVGIG (reference sequence). After removal of 0 bases from V and 2 bases from J, the junction contained 3 bases not matched to a gene. The CDR3 consists of 14 residues. CDR3 DNA: TGTGCCTGGAGTGTCCCAGCGGGGGCCTACGAGCAGTACTTC. Amino acid sequence: CAWSVPAGAYEQYF. The whole variable domain, filled in from reference TRBV30 and TRBJ2-7, reads SQTIHQWPATLVQPVGSPLSLECTVEGTSNPNLYWYRQAAGRGLQLLFYSVGIGQISSEVPQNLSASRPQDRQFILSSKKLLLSDSGFYLCAWSVPAGAYEQYFGPGTRLTVT.

Only a few counts were recorded for this clonotype. The genes are TRBV7-9 and TRBJ2-3; D is perhaps TRBD1 or TRBD2 (6 bases each). The CDR3 extends over 16 amino acids. Trimming removed 8 bases from V and 0 bases from J, with 18 bases in between. Germline V gene data show CDR1 as SEHNR and CDR2 as FQNEAQ (reference sequence). As DNA, the CDR3 is TGTGCCAGCCGTGGGTTCGGGGGCCTAAGCACAGATACGCAGTATTTT. Translated: CASRGFGGLSTDTQYF.

This clonotype was seen ten or more times. The V call is TRBV4-3, the J call TRBJ2-3; D may be TRBD1 (6 bases). The CDR3 has 15 residues. Per the germline V gene, CDR1 is LGHNA and CDR2 is YSLEER. V gave up 4 bases and J gave up 2 bases, with 13 bases separating them. The CDR3 sequence: CASSLRTDNTDTQYF. The CDR3, as DNA: TGCGCCAGCAGCCTAAGGACAGATAACACAGATACGCAGTATTTT.

V usage is TRBV5-1 and J usage is TRBJ2-1; D possibly corresponds to TRBD1 (6 bases). The V end lost 8 bases, the J end lost 7 bases, and 13 bases lay between the germline ends. The CDR3 length is 12 residues. Per the germline V gene, CDR1 is SGHRS and CDR2 is YFSETQ. The CDR3 sequence is CASRRDRNEQFF. Written as DNA, the CDR3 is TGCGCCAGTAGACGAGACAGGAATGAGCAGTTCTTC. Using reference TRBV5-1 and TRBJ2-1 for the parts outside the CDR3, the full variable domain is KAGVTQTPRYLIKTRGQQVTLSCSPISGHRSVSWYQQTPGQGLQFLFEYFSETQRNKGNFPGRFSGRQFSNSRSEMNVSTLELGDSALYLCASRRDRNEQFFGPGTRLTVL.

Comment on this clonotype: Relative to the germline gene, one junction end is altered; a read error may explain this. The rearrangement uses TRBV7-7 and TRBJ2-5, with 7 bases that match TRBD1. The CDR3 is made up of 14 amino acids. Germline CDR1 and CDR2: SSHAT and FNYEAQ (reference sequence). CDR3 in DNA: TGTGCTAGCAGCACCATACAGGGGTTGGAGACCCAGTACTTC. Its protein product is CASSTIQGLETQYF.

The sample holds many counts of this clonotype. The chain has TRBV15 and TRBJ1-2; a possible D gene is TRBD1 (5 bases). Germline V CDR1 and CDR2: LNHNV, YYDKDF (reference sequence). The CDR3 has 15 amino acids. V was clipped by 0 bases and J by 4 bases, with 12 bases between them. CDR3 amino acids: CATSRESGGSYGYTF. DNA for the CDR3: TGTGCCACCAGCAGAGAGAGTGGGGGATCCTATGGCTACACCTTC.

Only a few counts were recorded for this clonotype. The genes are TRBV5-1 and TRBJ2-3; D gene uncertain. V was cut by 0 bases and J by 4 bases, with 12 bases left in between. The CDR3 is 15 residues long. Germline assignment: CDR1 SGHRS and CDR2 YFSETQ. Written as DNA, the CDR3 is TGCGCCAGCAGCTTGGAGTGGTTCGGATCAGATACGCAGTATTTT. It translates to CASSLEWFGSDTQYF.

This clonotype was detected ten times or more. This chain connects TRBV2 to TRBJ1-5, with D possibly TRBD1 on 5 matching bases. Germline-derived CDR1 and CDR2 are SNHLY and FYNNEI. This CDR3 has 12 amino acids. Trimming cost V 4 bases and J 7 bases, with 8 bases left between them. CDR3 sequence reads: CASSVRGQPQHF. The CDR3 DNA follows: TGTGCCAGCAGTGTAAGGGGACAGCCCCAGCATTTT.

A few counts support this clonotype. This chain links TRBV4-3 with TRBJ2-7; 11 nucleotides match TRBD2. The V segment lost 2 bases and the J segment 8 bases; nucleotides outside the gene matches: 11. The CDR3 contains 16 residues. CDR1 and CDR2 (germline): LGHNA, YSLEER. This chain's CDR3 is CASSQILAGDPTKQYF. The CDR3 DNA is TGCGCCAGCAGCCAAATACTAGCGGGAGACCCTACGAAGCAGTACTTC.

The gene calls are TRBV9 and TRBJ2-7; D may match TRBD1 or TRBD2 (5 bases each). The CDR3 extends over 14 amino acids. Germline CDR1 and CDR2: SGDLS and YYNGEE. With 0 bases removed from V and 7 bases from J, the gap between germline ends came to 14 bases. CDR3 nucleotides: TGTGCCAGCAGCGTAGGTTCAGGGAGTAGTGAGCAGTACTTC. This gives the protein CASSVGSGSSEQYF.

The V call is TRBV11-2, the J call TRBJ1-6; D is perhaps TRBD1 (6 bases). V lost 5 bases and J lost 9, with 14 bases in between. Germline CDR1 SGHAT, CDR2 FQNNGV. This CDR3 is built from 14 residues. Written as DNA, the CDR3 is TGTGCCAGCAGCCTGGGGGGCAGGCGTTCACCCCTCCACTTT. Translated, it gives CASSLGGRRSPLHF.

This chain uses TRBV18 with TRBJ1-1; D gene unclear. Germline V CDR1 and CDR2: KGHSH, LQKENI. The CDR3 contains 16 residues. V lost 0 bases to trimming and J lost 1 base, with 12 bases between them. CDR3: CASSPPWGRQNTEAFF. The DNA of the CDR3 is TGTGCCAGCTCACCACCCTGGGGTCGGCAGAACACTGAAGCTTTCTTT.

This chain joins TRBV7-2 and TRBJ2-1; 10 bases are shared with TRBD2. V lost 5 bases to trimming and J lost 6 bases; unmatched junction nucleotides: 7. The CDR3 has 15 residues. Germline loops: CDR1 SGHTA, CDR2 FQGNSA. The CDR3 DNA follows: TGTGCCAGCAGCCCGACTAGCGGGCGCCGCAATGAGCAGTTCTTC. Amino acid sequence: CASSPTSGRRNEQFF.

A few counts support this clonotype. DNA for the CDR3: TGTGCCAGCAGGTTAAAGGTCAGGGGCAATCAGCCCCAGCATTTT. Protein: CASRLKVRGNQPQHF. The genes are TRBV6-5 and TRBJ1-5, with D perhaps TRBD1 (5 bases). The CDR3 extends over 15 amino acids. Germline V lookup: CDR1 MNHEY, CDR2 SVGAGI. Trimming pared 6 bases from V and 2 bases from J, leaving 14 bases between.